The T cell receptor (beta chain) under discussion was sequenced for a study of early T cells in non-severe SARS-CoV-2 infection. The overall study: It was bulk RNA from unsorted whole blood that was sequenced, and the chains were unpaired.

This CDR3 has 14 amino acids. The V gene end was trimmed by 5 bases and the J gene end by 4 bases; junction bases not matched to a gene: 7. CDR1 is SGHTA and CDR2 is FQGNSA in the germline V gene. In the library, individual cDNA molecules carried attached unique molecular identifiers. TCRdb re-called the 5' RACE reads with MiXCR, one entry per CDR3 protein. The data show under 65,000 distinct CDR3 sequences, around 12% seen once. This clonotype was picked up many times. The receptor was isolated from an adult who was a healthcare worker with PCR-confirmed SARS-CoV-2 infection or an uninfected control (not recorded which). The sequenced sample consisted of whole blood. The gene calls are TRBV7-2 and TRBJ2-7; 8 positions agree with TRBD1. CDR3 coding DNA: TGTGCCAGCAGCGACGCAGGGGGCTCGTACGAGCAGTACTTC. Translated, it gives CASSDAGGSYEQYF.